A single sample is the source of the 3 T cell receptor beta chains below, sequenced in a study of vaccination effects on CD4 cells after COVID-19. For these TCRs, the target antigens are not known. Pools of viral peptides were used by the ViraFEST assay to expand antigen-specific CD4+ T cells ahead of sequencing. The culture ran for approximately 11 days before CD4+ T cells were isolated. Prior SARS-CoV-2 infection was absent in the vaccine recipients, as shown by negative nucleocapsid antibodies. The data were produced by immunoSEQ multiplex PCR, yet TCRdb's version contains in-frame clones alone and is incomplete. Of approximately 40,000 clones listed, roughly 76% are singletons. Sample: CD4+ T cells from PBMCs cultured with SARS-CoV-2 spike peptides, taken before COVID-19 vaccination. The receptor set was obtained from a human donor who received a COVID-19 vaccine.

The chain links TRBV5-6 to TRBJ1-2; a possible D gene is TRBD1 (6 bases). V was trimmed by 0 bases and J by 0 bases, leaving 12 bases between them. This CDR3 is 16 amino acids long. Germline V gives CDR1 SGHDT, CDR2 YYEEEE. The CDR3 sequence: CASSLADRRANYGYTF. The CDR3 nucleotides read TGTGCCAGCAGCTTGGCAGACAGGCGAGCTAACTATGGCTACACCTTC.

This clone came up once. The V gene is TRBV28, the J gene TRBJ1-1; D remains ambiguous. Trimming cost V 3 bases and J 4 bases, with 9 bases left between them. The CDR3 runs to 13 residues. Germline-derived CDR1 and CDR2 are MDHEN and SYDVKM. For the CDR3, the DNA is TGTGCCAGCAGTTTGAGGGTCCTCACTGAAGCTTTCTTT. Its translation is CASSLRVLTEAFF. The entire variable domain, with the rest obtained from reference TRBV28 and TRBJ1-1, is as follows: DVKVTQSSRYLVKRTGEKVFLECVQDMDHENMFWYRQDPGLGLRLIYFSYDVKMKEKGDIPEGYSVSREKKERFSLILESASTNQTSMYLCASSLRVLTEAFFGQGTRLTVV.

V and J are TRBV7-9 and TRBJ1-2; TRBD1 agrees at 10 bases. Germline CDR1 and CDR2: SEHNR and FQNEAQ (reference sequence). V dropped 0 bases and J dropped 4; count of bases not matched to a gene: 5. The CDR3 loop spans 16 amino acids. CDR3 nucleotides: TGTGCCAGCAGCTTAGCCTCCGGGACAGGGGCCTATGGCTACACCTTC. Translating gives CASSLASGTGAYGYTF.